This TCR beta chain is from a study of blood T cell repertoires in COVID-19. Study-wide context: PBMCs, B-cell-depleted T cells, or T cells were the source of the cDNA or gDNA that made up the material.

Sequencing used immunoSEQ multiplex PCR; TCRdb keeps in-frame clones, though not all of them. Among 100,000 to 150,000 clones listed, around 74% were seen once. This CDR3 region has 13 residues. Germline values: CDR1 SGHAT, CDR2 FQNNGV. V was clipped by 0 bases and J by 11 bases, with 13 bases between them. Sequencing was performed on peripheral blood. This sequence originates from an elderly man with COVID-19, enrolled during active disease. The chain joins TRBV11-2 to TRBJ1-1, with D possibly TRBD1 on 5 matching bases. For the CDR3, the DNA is TGTGCCAGCAGCTTAGATCTCCAGGGTCGTGCTTTCTTT. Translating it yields CASSLDLQGRAFF.